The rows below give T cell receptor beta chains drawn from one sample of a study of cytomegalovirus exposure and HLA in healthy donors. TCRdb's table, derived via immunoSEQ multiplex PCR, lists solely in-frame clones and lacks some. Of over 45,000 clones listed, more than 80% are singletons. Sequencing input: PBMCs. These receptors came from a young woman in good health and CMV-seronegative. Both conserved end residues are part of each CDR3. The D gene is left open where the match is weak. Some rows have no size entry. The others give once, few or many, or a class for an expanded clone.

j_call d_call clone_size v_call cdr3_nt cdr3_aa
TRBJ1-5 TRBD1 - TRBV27 TGTGCCAGCAGTTCAATACGACACAGGGGCAGTGGGCCCCAGCATTTT CASSSIRHRGSGPQHF
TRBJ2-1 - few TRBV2 TGTGCCAGCACTTTAGCCCTGGTTGCCAATGAGCAGTTCTTC CASTLALVANEQFF
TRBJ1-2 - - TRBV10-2 TGCGCCAGCAGTGGCTTCATTCAGGGTCAGTCCGGTAACTATGGCTACACCTTC CASSGFIQGQSGNYGYTF
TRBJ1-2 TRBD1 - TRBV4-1 TGCGCCAGCAGCCAAGAGAGGAGACAGGGGTGGAAAGGCTACACCTTC CASSQERRQGWKGYTF
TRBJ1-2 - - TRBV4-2 TGTGCCAGCAGCCAAGGTGTCCTTCACTATGGCTACACCTTC CASSQGVLHYGYTF
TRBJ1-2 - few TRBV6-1 TGTGCCAGCAGCCAAGGGGGTGGCTACACCTTC CASSQGGGYTF
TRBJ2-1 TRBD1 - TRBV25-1 TGTGCCAGCAGTGAATGGACAGGGGTCCGCAATGAGCAGTTCTTC CASSEWTGVRNEQFF
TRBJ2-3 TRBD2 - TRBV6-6 TGTGCCAGCAGCCAAGGACTAGCCTCTAGCACAGATACGCAGTATTTT CASSQGLASSTDTQYF
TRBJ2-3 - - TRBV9 TGTGCCAGCAGCGTACTTGGTAGCGGCACAGATACGCAGTATTTT CASSVLGSGTDTQYF
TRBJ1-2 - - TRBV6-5 TGTGCCAGCACCCAGGGGAACGGCTACACCTTC CASTQGNGYTF
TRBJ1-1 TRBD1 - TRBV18 TGTGCCAGCTCACCAACGGGAACAGGGGGCCCTATGGGAGCTTTCTTT CASSPTGTGGPMGAFF
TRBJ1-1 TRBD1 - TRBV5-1 TGCGCCAGCAGCAGAGGCGGGACAGGGCAAGAGAAAGCTTTCTTT CASSRGGTGQEKAFF
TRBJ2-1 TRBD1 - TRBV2 TGTGCCAGTTTGGGCCGGCCTGACAGGGCAAAGGGAAATGAGCAGTTCTTC CASLGRPDRAKGNEQFF
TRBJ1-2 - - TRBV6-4 TGTGCCAGCACGGGTGGCTACACCTTC CASTGGYTF
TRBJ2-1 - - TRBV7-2 TGTGCCAGCAGCTTACGGGGAGTTTCCTACAATGAGCAGTTCTTC CASSLRGVSYNEQFF
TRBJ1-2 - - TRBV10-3 TGTGCCATCACACAGACAGGAGGTAACTATGGCTACACCTTC CAITQTGGNYGYTF
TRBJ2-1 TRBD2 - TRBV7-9 TGTGCCAGCAGCTTAGCCACGGGAGGGAGGGCCAATGAGCAGTTCTTC CASSLATGGRANEQFF
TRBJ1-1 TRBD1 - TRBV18 TGTGCCAGCTCACCACCGAGGACAGGGGGCGTAGGGGTGAACACTGAAGCTTTCTTT CASSPPRTGGVGVNTEAFF
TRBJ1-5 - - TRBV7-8 TGTGCCAGCAGCGCAGACACCCGAGTTCATAGCAATCAGCCCCAGCATTTT CASSADTRVHSNQPQHF
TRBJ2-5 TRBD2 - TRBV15 TGTGCCACCAGGGGCGGGAGTAGAGAAGAGACCCAGTACTTC CATRGGSREETQYF
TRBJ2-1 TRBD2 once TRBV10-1 TGCGCCAGCAGCATCTCCCTAGCGGGAGATGAGCAGTTCTTC CASSISLAGDEQFF
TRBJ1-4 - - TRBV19 TGTGCCAGTAGGGACAGCCTTGAAAAACTGTTTTTT CASRDSLEKLFF
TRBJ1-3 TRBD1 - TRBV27 TGTGCCAGCAGTTCCCGCAGGGGGCTCCCTGGAAACACCATATATTTT CASSSRRGLPGNTIYF
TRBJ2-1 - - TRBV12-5 TGTGCTCGAGTGCGGGGACCCGACAATGAGCAGTTCTTC CARVRGPDNEQFF